This record looks at one T cell receptor (beta chain) sequence and its context. This sample was included in a study of T cell clonotyping in hematopoietic cell transplantation. The CDR3 spans 16 residues. V lost 0 bases to trimming and J lost 6 bases; unmatched junction nucleotides: 8. From germline, CDR1 is SEHNR and CDR2 FQNEAQ (reference sequence). Samples: about 28 days before transplant, then days 30, 100 and 180 after. Measured with immunoSEQ multiplex PCR; TCRdb has only the in-frame clones, and not every one. The sample lists 4,700 or so clones; about 85% were seen once. This TCR came from a male patient in his sixties or seventies who had an allogeneic stem cell transplant from an unrelated donor, so T cells may come from the graft donor. Some clones in this sample may be carry-over from other donors' samples. This sample comprised peripheral blood mononuclear cells, obtained 180 days after allogeneic stem cell transplant. The chain combines TRBV7-9 with TRBJ2-1; 7 nucleotides agree with TRBD2. DNA for the CDR3: TGTGCCAGCAGCTTAGCTTCTAGCGGAGCCTTCAATGAGCAGTTCTTC. Protein: CASSLASSGAFNEQFF.